These 21 T cell receptor beta chains share one sample of origin, sequenced in a study of blood T cell repertoires in COVID-19. Here immunoSEQ multiplex PCR was the method, and the copy in TCRdb shows in-frame clones only, minus some. Of 360,000 or so clones listed, roughly nine tenths are singletons. The sample comprised PBMCs or T cells enriched from blood (not recorded which). These receptors all stem from a woman aged 25 to 39 who had recovered from COVID-19.

The J gene is TRBJ1-1, the V gene TRBV6-5; 8 nucleotides agree with TRBD1. CDR3 length: 13 amino acids. From germline, CDR1 is MNHEY and CDR2 SVGAGI. The J segment lost 4 bases and the V segment lost 7 bases, leaving 5 bases of the junction unmatched. The CDR3 here is CASNRGLGTEAFF. CDR3 in DNA: TGTGCCAGCAACAGGGGGTTGGGCACTGAAGCTTTCTTT.

CDR3 in DNA: TGTGCCAGCAGCGTCAGAGGCGGCCCCTACAATGAGCAGTTCTTC. Its protein is CASSVRGGPYNEQFF. The chain carries TRBV9 and TRBJ2-1; no reliable D call. Germline V gene sequence: CDR1 SGDLS, CDR2 YYNGEE. Trimming removed 2 bases at V and 2 bases at J, with 11 bases between. The CDR3 spans 15 residues.

The chain combines TRBV6-1 with TRBJ2-7; weak D call: TRBD2 (6 bases). Looked up from germline, CDR1 is MNHNS and CDR2 is SASEGT. The CDR3 runs 15 residues. The V gene lost 3 bases and the J gene lost 0 bases, with 12 bases spanning the gap. The CDR3 region has the DNA TGTGCCAGCAGTGAGGGGCGGAGGGGCTCCTACGAGCAGTACTTC. Translated: CASSEGRRGSYEQYF.

This sequence joins TRBV4-1 and TRBJ2-7; D not resolved. CDR3 length equals 15 residues. V was clipped by 3 bases and J by 6 bases, with 18 bases between them. Germline V lookup: CDR1 MGHRA, CDR2 YSYEKL. As DNA, the CDR3 is TGCGCCAGCAGCCACCGGTTCCTGTCCCCGGGCGAGCAGTACTTC. It yields the protein CASSHRFLSPGEQYF.

The rearrangement joins TRBV19 to TRBJ1-4; possibly TRBD1 for D (6 bases). The CDR3 extends over 14 amino acids. Germline V gene sequence: CDR1 LNHDA, CDR2 SQIVND (reference sequence). Between the trimmed V and J ends, which lost 11 bases and 4 bases, there was a span of 17 bases. For the CDR3, the DNA is TGTGCCGCAGGGGAGGGACATCGTAATGAAAAACTGTTTTTT. Translating it yields CAAGEGHRNEKLFF.

This clone came up once. The chain has TRBV6-1 and TRBJ1-6, with D unresolved. Germline CDR1 and CDR2: MNHNS and SASEGT. The V end lost 4 bases, the J end lost 0 bases, and 16 bases lay between the germline ends. The CDR3 has 18 residues. CDR3 region: CASSGRHDFSSYNSPLHF. CDR3 in DNA: TGTGCCAGCAGTGGACGGCATGACTTCAGCTCCTATAATTCACCCCTCCACTTT.

The gene calls are TRBV19 and TRBJ1-4; no clear D gene. There are 15 residues in the CDR3. Germline V gene data show CDR1 as LNHDA and CDR2 as SQIVND (reference sequence). The V gene lost 5 bases and the J gene lost 3 bases, with 13 bases spanning the gap. The CDR3 sequence is CASSSAATSNEKLFF. The CDR3 DNA follows: TGTGCCAGTAGTTCGGCGGCTACGTCTAATGAAAAACTGTTTTTT.

V gene TRBV9 combines with J gene TRBJ1-1; D remains ambiguous. CDR3 length equals 13 residues. CDR1 is SGDLS and CDR2 is YYNGEE in the germline V gene. Trimming left V 3 bases short and J 1 base short, with 7 bases between. The CDR3 DNA follows: TGTGCCAGCAGCGCGAGCCCGAACACTGAAGCTTTCTTT. Translating gives CASSASPNTEAFF.

The genes are TRBV2 and TRBJ1-4; TRBD1 aligns across 8 bases. The CDR3 extends over 14 amino acids. The germline V gene encodes CDR1 SNHLY and CDR2 FYNNEI. The ends lost 7 bases at V and 5 bases at J; junction bases unmatched: 6. The CDR3 sequence: CASTERTGNEKLFF. The CDR3 DNA follows: TGTGCCAGCACGGAAAGGACAGGGAATGAAAAACTGTTTTTT.

The table lists this clone with a count of one. This sequence joins TRBV25-1 and TRBJ2-1, with 7 positions matching TRBD2. Germline V gene data show CDR1 as MGHDK and CDR2 as SYGVNS. The CDR3 spans 16 residues. The V segment lost 0 bases and the J segment 9 bases; nucleotides outside the gene matches: 11. CDR3 DNA sequence: TGTGCCAGCAGTGAATACGGAGCGGGGTCGTACGGTGAGCAGTTCTTC. As protein: CASSEYGAGSYGEQFF.

The chain employs TRBV6-2 or TRBV6-3 and TRBJ2-4; maybe TRBD2 (6 bases). Trimming shortened V by 5 bases and J by 3 bases, and 14 bases separated the two germline ends. Germline V gives CDR1 MNHEY, CDR2 SVGEGT. This CDR3 region has 15 residues. CDR3 in DNA: TGTGCCAGCAGTCGGGGAGGCCCCGGCAAAAACATTCAGTACTTC. Encoded protein: CASSRGGPGKNIQYF.

The J gene is TRBJ1-6, the V gene TRBV10-3, with D perhaps TRBD1 (6 bases). This CDR3 comprises 17 residues. The germline V and J ends were trimmed by 2 bases and 4 bases, with 15 bases remaining between them. CDR1 is ENHRY and CDR2 is SYGVKD in the germline V gene. CDR3 in amino acids: CAISERGGAGYNSPLHF. CDR3 coding DNA: TGTGCCATCAGTGAGAGGGGGGGCGCGGGGTATAATTCACCCCTCCACTTT.

Of note for this clone: At the DNA level, this CDR3 is encoded by other sequences in the same sample as well. The V and J genes are TRBV12-5 and TRBJ1-3; D unresolved. Looked up from germline, CDR1 is LGHNT and CDR2 is FRNRAP. V was clipped by 5 bases and J by 1 base, with 6 bases between them. This CDR3 is 13 amino acids long. The CDR3 spells CASGLNSGNTIYF. The CDR3 DNA sequence: TGTGCTAGTGGTCTTAATTCTGGAAACACCATATATTTT.

V is TRBV27 and J is TRBJ2-4, with TRBD1 matching over 8 bases. V dropped 7 bases and J dropped 7; count of bases not matched to a gene: 9. The CDR3 spans 14 residues. CDR1 and CDR2 from the germline V gene are MNHEY and SMNVEV (reference sequence). As DNA, the CDR3 is TGTGCCAGCACCCCAGGGGGCCGTTTGAACATTCAGTACTTC. It yields the protein CASTPGGRLNIQYF.

The chain uses TRBV28 and TRBJ2-2; maybe TRBD1 (5 bases). The CDR3 runs 11 residues. Trimming removed 6 bases at V and 6 bases at J, with 5 bases between. Germline lookup yields CDR1 MDHEN and CDR2 SYDVKM. CDR3 amino acids: CASSRAGELFF. The CDR3 bases are TGTGCCAGCAGCAGGGCCGGGGAGCTGTTTTTT.

V gene TRBV13 combines with J gene TRBJ1-1, with D maybe TRBD1 (5 bases). Trimming stripped 0 bases from V and 10 bases from J, with 12 bases between. The CDR3 runs to 13 residues. CDR1 is PRHDT and CDR2 is FYEKMQ in the germline V gene (reference sequence). DNA for the CDR3: TGTGCCAGCAGCTTAGGGCGGGGGAGGGGAGCTTTCTTT. Its protein is CASSLGRGRGAFF.

CDR3 in amino acids: CASSPKRGMDYEQYF. Written as DNA, the CDR3 is TGTGCCAGCAGTCCAAAGAGAGGTATGGACTACGAGCAGTACTTC. The chain joins TRBV7-7 to TRBJ2-7; D unresolved. CDR3 length equals 15 residues. CDR1 and CDR2 from the germline V gene are SSHAT and FNYEAQ (reference sequence). Trimming stripped 6 bases from V and 3 bases from J, with 18 bases between.

CDR3 sequence (DNA): TGTGCCAGTAGTCCAAAGAGACAGGGTGACGAGCAGTACTTC. Translating gives CASSPKRQGDEQYF. The chain links TRBV19 to TRBJ2-7; TRBD1 aligns across 7 bases. The junction had 9 bases not matched to a gene; V was cut back by 5 bases and J by 5 bases. Germline CDR1 reads LNHDA; CDR2 reads SQIVND (reference sequence). CDR3 length equals 14 residues.

The chain has TRBV15 and TRBJ2-2; a possible D gene is TRBD1 (6 bases). V was clipped by 1 base and J by 1 base, with 10 bases between them. Germline CDR1 LNHNV, CDR2 YYDKDF (reference sequence). The CDR3 is made up of 16 amino acids. CDR3 bases: TGTGCCACCAGCAGAGTAGGGGGATTGAACACCGGGGAGCTGTTTTTT. Its translation: CATSRVGGLNTGELFF.

The chain combines TRBV27 with TRBJ2-7; 12 bases fit TRBD2. CDR1 is MNHEY, CDR2 SMNVEV, per germline (reference sequence). This CDR3 contains 15 residues. J lost 6 bases, V lost 0 bases, and 3 bases had no gene match. The CDR3 coding sequence is TGTGCCAGCAGTTTATCGACTAGCGGGAGTACCGAGCAGTACTTC. Protein: CASSLSTSGSTEQYF.

This clone showed up just once. This sequence joins TRBV5-1 and TRBJ2-7; 12 bases agree with TRBD2. This CDR3 has 15 amino acids. The V gene's germline CDR1 is SGHRS and CDR2 YFSETQ. V lost 4 bases, J lost 3 bases, and 5 bases stayed unmatched. CDR3 in amino acids: CASSKGLAGLYEQYF. DNA of the CDR3: TGCGCCAGCAGCAAAGGACTAGCGGGACTCTACGAGCAGTACTTC.